The T cell receptor beta chain under discussion was sequenced for a study of blood T cell repertoires in COVID-19. Study details: The United States, Italy and Spain were the sources of the acute and convalescent COVID-19 samples. Sample material is recorded as cDNA or gDNA derived from T cells, B-cell-depleted T cells, or PBMCs.

The assay was immunoSEQ multiplex PCR, and TCRdb's table has in-frame clones only and misses some. The data show over 150,000 clones, just under 85% seen once. CDR3 length equals 13 residues. Trimming at V came to 6 bases and at J to 8 bases, leaving 9 bases not matched to a gene. Germline CDR1 is MNHEY and CDR2 is SVGAGI. The TCR originated in a woman over 75 with COVID-19, enrolled during active disease. The specimen was peripheral blood. This rearrangement joins TRBV6-5 to TRBJ1-2; 7 bases are shared with TRBD1. The CDR3 protein is CASRPTGDLGYTF. Written as DNA, the CDR3 is TGTGCCAGCAGACCTACAGGGGACTTGGGCTACACCTTC.